Given below is one T cell receptor (beta chain) in context. Its antigen remains unknown. The sample belongs to a study of beta chain features in type 1 diabetes. Study-level results: Type 1 diabetes patients had moderately but significantly shorter TCRB CDR3s in all four CD4+ subsets.

Reverse transcription of all isolated RNA meant that expressed TCRB transcripts were sequenced. Repertoires were generated with immunoSEQ multiplex PCR, while TCRdb's copy carries only in-frame clones and drops some. This sample has 120,000 to 150,000 clones, with under 60% found just once. Per donor, one heparinised blood draw averaged around 120 mL. This sequence was found in a man between 18 and 35 years old in good health. The sample consisted of Tregs from blood.

CDR3 in amino acids: CASNMGLTNTGELFF. In DNA form, the CDR3 reads TGTGCCAGTAATATGGGACTTACGAACACCGGGGAGCTGTTTTTT. The chain employs TRBV19 and TRBJ2-2; D might be TRBD2 (6 bases). This CDR3 comprises 15 residues. Germline V lookup: CDR1 LNHDA, CDR2 SQIVND (reference sequence). V was pared by 7 bases and J by 0 bases, with 12 bases between.